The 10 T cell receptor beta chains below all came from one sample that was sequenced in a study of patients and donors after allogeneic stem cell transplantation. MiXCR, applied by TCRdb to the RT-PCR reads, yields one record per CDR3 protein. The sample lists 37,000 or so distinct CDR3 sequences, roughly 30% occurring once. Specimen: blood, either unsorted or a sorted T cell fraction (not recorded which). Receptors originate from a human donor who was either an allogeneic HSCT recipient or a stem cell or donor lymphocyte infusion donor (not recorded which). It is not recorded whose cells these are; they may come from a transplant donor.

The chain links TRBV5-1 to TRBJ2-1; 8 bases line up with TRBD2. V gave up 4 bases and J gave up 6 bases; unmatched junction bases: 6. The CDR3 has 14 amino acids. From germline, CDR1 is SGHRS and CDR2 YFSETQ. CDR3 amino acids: CASSGRGASNEQFF. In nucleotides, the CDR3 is TGCGCCAGCAGCGGGCGGGGGGCAAGCAATGAGCAGTTCTTC.

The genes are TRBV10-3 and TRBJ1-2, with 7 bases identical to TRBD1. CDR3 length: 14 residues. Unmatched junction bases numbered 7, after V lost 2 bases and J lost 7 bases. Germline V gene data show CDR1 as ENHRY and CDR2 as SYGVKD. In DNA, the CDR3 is TGTGCCATCAGTGAGAGGACCCAGGGGGGTGGCTACACCTTC. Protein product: CAISERTQGGGYTF.

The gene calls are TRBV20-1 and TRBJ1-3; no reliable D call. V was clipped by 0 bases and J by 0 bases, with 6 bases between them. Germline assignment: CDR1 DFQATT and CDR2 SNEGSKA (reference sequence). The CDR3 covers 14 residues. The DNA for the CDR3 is TGCAGTGCTAGAGATACAAGCTCTGGAAACACCATATATTTT. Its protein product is CSARDTSSGNTIYF.

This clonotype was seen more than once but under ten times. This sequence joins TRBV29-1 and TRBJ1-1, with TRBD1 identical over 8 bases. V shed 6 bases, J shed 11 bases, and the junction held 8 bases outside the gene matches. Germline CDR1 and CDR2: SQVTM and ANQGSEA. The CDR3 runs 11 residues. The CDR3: CSVNQGAGAFF. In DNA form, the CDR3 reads TGCAGCGTGAACCAGGGGGCTGGGGCTTTCTTT.

For the CDR3, the DNA is TGCAGTGCTAGGGGAGGAGGAGATGGCTACACCTTC. Residues: CSARGGGDGYTF. The genes are TRBV20-1 and TRBJ1-2; D is uncertain. The germline CDR1 and CDR2 sequences are DFQATT and SNEGSKA (reference sequence). The CDR3 contains 12 residues. Trimming left V 3 bases short and J 6 bases short, with 11 bases between.

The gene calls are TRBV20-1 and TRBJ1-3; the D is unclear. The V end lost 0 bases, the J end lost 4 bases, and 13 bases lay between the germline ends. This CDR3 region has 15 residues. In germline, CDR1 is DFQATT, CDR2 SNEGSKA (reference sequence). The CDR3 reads CSARDVRALGNTIYF. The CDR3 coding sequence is TGCAGTGCTAGAGATGTCCGTGCGTTAGGAAACACCATATATTTT.

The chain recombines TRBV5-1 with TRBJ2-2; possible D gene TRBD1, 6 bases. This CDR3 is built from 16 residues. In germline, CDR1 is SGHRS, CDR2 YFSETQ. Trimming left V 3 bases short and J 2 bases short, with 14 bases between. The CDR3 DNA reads TGCGCCAGCAGCTCCTCGTGGGACACCAACACCGGGGAGCTGTTTTTT. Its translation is CASSSSWDTNTGELFF.

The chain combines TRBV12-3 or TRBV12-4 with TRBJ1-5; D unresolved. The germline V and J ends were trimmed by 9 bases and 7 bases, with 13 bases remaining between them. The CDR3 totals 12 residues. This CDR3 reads CASGVPGQPQHF. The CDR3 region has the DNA TGTGCCAGTGGAGTCCCTGGCCAGCCCCAGCATTTT.

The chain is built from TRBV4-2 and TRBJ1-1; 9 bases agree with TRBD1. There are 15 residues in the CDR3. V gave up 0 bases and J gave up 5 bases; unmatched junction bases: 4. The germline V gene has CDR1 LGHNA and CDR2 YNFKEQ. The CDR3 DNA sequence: TGTGCCAGCAGCCAAGATTGGACAGGGGTTACTGAAGCTTTCTTT. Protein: CASSQDWTGVTEAFF.

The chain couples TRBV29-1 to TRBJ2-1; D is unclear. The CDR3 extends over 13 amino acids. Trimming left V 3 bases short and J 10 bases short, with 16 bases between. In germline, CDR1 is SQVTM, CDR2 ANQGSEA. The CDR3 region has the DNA TGCAGCGTTGATGGGCGACCCGCTCCGGAGCAGTTCTTC. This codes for CSVDGRPAPEQFF.